The clone carrying this T cell receptor (beta chain) was picked up a small number of times. The sample comes from a study of T cells in Graves' hyperthyroidism and ophthalmopathy. Researchers took RNA transcripts and amplified the TCR beta CDR3 regions from them. The primer set for the first-round RT-PCR of the TCR CDR3 was HTBI. TCRdb reprocessed the multiplex PCR reads with MiXCR, giving one entry per CDR3 protein. Counted here are about 400,000 distinct CDR3 sequences, 14% to 15% occurring once; the ten biggest clones make up over 10%. The TCR originated in a man aged 18 to 29 with Graves' ophthalmopathy. Sequenced: blood.

CDR3 DNA sequence: TGTGCCAGCAGCCAAGGACGCGCGCCTCGATTAGGACTGTTTTTT. As protein: CASSQGRAPRLGLFF. The chain has TRBV14 and TRBJ1-4; no firm D call. The V end was cut by 1 base, the J end by 13 bases, with 19 bases between. The CDR3 is 15 residues long. Germline loops: CDR1 SGHDN, CDR2 FVKESK.